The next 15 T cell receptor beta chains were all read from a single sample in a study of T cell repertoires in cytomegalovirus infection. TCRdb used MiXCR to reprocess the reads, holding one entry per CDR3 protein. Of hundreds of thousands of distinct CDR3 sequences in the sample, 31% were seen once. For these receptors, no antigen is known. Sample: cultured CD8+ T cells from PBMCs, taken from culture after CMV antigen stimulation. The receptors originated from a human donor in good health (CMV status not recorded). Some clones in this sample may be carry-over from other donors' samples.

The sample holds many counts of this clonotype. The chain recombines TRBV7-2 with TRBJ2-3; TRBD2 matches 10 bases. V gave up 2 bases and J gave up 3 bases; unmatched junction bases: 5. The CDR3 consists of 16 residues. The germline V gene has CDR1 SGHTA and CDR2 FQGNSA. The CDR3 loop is CASSLWASGGTDTQYF. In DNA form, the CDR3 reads TGTGCCAGCAGCTTATGGGCTAGCGGGGGTACAGATACGCAGTATTTT.

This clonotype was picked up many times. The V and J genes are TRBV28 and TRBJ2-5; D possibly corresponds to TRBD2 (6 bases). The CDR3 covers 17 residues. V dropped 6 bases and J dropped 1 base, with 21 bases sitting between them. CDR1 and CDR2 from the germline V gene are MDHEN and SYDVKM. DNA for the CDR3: TGTGCCAGCAGCGGAGGGGAGAACCTAGCGCCCCAAGAGACCCAGTACTTC. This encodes CASSGGENLAPQETQYF.

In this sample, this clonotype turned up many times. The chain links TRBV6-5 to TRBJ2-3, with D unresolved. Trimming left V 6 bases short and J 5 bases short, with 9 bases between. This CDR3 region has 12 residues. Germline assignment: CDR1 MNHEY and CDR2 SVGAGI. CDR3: CASSELRDTQYF. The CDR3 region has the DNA TGTGCCAGCAGCGAGTTACGAGATACGCAGTATTTT.

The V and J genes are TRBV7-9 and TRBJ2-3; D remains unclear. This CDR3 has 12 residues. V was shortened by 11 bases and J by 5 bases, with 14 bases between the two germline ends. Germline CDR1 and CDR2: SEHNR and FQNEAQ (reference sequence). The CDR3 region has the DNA TGTGCCTGCGAGGCCGAAGTAGATACGCAGTATTTT. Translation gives CACEAEVDTQYF.

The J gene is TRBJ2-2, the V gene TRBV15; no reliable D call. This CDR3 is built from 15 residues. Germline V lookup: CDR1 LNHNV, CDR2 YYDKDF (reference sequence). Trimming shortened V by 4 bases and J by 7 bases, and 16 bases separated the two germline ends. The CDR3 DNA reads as TGTGCCACCAGCACCGTAAGAGGAAGTGGCGGGGAGCTGTTTTTT. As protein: CATSTVRGSGGELFF.

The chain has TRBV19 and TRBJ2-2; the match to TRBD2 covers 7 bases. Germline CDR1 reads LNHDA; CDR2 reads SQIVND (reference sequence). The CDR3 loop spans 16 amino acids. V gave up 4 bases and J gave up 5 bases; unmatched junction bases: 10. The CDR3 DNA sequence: TGTGCCAGTAGTACTCCGGGAGGCTGGGGGACCGGGGAGCTGTTTTTT. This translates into CASSTPGGWGTGELFF.

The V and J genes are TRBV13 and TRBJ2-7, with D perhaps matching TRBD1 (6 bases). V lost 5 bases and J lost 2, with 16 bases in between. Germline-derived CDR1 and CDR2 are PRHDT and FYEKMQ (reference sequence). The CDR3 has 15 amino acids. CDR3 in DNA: TGTGCCAGCAGCGGACGCAGGGGTTCTCCCTACGAGCAGTACTTC. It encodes CASSGRRGSPYEQYF.

CDR3: CASSHSGLETQYF. The CDR3 nucleotides read TGTGCCAGCAGCCATTCGGGCTTGGAGACCCAGTACTTC. The rearrangement links TRBV6-2 or TRBV6-3 to TRBJ2-5; D unclear. The CDR3 totals 13 residues. Germline V lookup: CDR1 MNHEY, CDR2 SVGEGT. V gave up 6 bases and J gave up 5 bases, with 13 bases separating them.

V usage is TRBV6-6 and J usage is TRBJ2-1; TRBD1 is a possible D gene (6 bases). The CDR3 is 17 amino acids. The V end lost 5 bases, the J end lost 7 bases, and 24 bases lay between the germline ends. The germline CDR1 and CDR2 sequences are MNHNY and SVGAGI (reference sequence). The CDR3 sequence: CASSSPGEVGLGNEQFF. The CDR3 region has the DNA TGTGCCAGCAGTAGCCCAGGGGAAGTTGGGTTAGGGAATGAGCAGTTCTTC.

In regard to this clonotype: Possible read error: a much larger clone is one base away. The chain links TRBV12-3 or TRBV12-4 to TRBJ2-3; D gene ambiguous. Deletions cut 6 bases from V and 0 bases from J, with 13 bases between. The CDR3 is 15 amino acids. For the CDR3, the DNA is TGTGCCAGCAGATTTGTGGCAGCCAGCACAGATACGCAGTATTTT. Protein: CASRFVAASTDTQYF.

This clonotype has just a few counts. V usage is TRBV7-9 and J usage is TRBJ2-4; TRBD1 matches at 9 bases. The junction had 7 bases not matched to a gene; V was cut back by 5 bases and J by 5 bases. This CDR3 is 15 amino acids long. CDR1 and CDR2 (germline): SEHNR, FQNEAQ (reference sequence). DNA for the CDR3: TGTGCCAGCAGCCCATTGGGACAGGGCCAAAACATTCAGTACTTC. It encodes CASSPLGQGQNIQYF. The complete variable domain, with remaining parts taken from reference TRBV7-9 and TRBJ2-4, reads DTGVSQNPRHKITKRGQNVTFRCDPISEHNRLYWYRQTLGQGPEFLTYFQNEAQLEKSRLLSDRFSAERPKGSFSTLEIQRTEQGDSAMYLCASSPLGQGQNIQYFGAGTRLSVL.

The CDR3 loop reads CASSYSLVGDLNTGELFF. DNA of the CDR3: TGTGCCAGCAGTTACTCCCTCGTAGGGGACTTGAACACCGGGGAGCTGTTTTTT. The genes are TRBV6-6 and TRBJ2-2; D perhaps matches TRBD2 (6 bases). The CDR3 length is 18 residues. The germline V gene has CDR1 MNHNY and CDR2 SVGAGI (reference sequence). V lost 0 bases to trimming and J lost 1 base, with 15 bases between them.

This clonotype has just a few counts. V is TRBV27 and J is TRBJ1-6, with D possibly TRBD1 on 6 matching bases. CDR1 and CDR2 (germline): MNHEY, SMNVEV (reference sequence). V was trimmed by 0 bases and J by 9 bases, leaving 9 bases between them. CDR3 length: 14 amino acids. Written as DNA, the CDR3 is TGTGCCAGCAGTTTATCGGGGGCAGGTTCACCCCTCCACTTT. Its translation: CASSLSGAGSPLHF.

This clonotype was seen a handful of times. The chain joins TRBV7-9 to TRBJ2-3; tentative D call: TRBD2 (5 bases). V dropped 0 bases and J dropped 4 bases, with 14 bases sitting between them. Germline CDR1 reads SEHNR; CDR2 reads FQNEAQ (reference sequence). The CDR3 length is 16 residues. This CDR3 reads CASSLAVGLRADTQYF. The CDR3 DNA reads TGTGCCAGCAGCTTAGCGGTGGGATTGAGGGCAGATACGCAGTATTTT.

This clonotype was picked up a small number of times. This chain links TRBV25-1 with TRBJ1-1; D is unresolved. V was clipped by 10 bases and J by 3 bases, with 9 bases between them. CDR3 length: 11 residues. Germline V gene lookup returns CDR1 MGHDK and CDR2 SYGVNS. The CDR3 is CATESDTEAFF. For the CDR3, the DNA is TGTGCCACCGAATCGGACACTGAAGCTTTCTTT. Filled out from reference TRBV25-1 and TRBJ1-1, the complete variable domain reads EADIYQTPRYLVIGTGKKITLECSQTMGHDKMYWYQQDPGMELHLIHYSYGVNSTEKGDLSSESTVSRIRTEHFPLTLESARPSHTSQYLCATESDTEAFFGQGTRLTVV.